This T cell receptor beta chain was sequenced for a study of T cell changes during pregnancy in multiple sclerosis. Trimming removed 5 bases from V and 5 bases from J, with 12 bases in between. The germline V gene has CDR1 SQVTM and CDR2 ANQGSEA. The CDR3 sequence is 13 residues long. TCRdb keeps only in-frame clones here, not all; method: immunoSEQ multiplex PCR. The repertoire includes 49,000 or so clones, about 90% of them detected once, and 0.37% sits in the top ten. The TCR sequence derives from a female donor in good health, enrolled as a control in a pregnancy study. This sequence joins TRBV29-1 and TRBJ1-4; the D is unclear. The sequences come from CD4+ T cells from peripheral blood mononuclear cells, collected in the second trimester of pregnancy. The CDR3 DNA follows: TGCAGCGTTCGGGAGGGTTCAAATGAAAAACTGTTTTTT. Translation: CSVREGSNEKLFF. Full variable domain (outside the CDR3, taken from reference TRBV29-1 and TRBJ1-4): SAVISQKPSRDICQRGTSLTIQCQVDSQVTMMFWYRQQPGQSLTLIATANQGSEATYESGFVIDKFPISRPNLTFSTLTVSNMSPEDSSIYLCSVREGSNEKLFFGSGTQLSVL.